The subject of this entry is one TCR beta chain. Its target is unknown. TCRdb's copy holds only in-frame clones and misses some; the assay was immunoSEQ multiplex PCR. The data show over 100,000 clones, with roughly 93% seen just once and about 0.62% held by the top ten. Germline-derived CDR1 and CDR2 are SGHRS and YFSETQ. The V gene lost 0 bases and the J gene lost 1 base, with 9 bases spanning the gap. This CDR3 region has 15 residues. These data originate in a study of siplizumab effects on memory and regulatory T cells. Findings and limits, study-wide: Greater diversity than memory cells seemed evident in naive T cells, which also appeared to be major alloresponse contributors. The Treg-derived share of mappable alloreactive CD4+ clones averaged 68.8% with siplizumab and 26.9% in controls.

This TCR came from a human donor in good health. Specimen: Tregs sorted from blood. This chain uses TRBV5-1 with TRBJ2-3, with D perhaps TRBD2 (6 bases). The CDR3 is CASSLEEGRTDTQYF. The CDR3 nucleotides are TGCGCCAGCAGCTTGGAGGAGGGCCGCACAGATACGCAGTATTTT.